These 30 T cell receptor beta chains were sequenced from one sample in a study of OX40 agonist ivuxolimab in advanced cancers. Produced via immunoSEQ multiplex PCR; TCRdb's table is partial and in-frame only. The table has fewer than 80,000 clones, roughly 89% seen once. This specimen was CD4+ or CD8+ T cells sorted from blood, taken in a trial of the OX40 agonist ivuxolimab. The receptors originated from an adult with an advanced solid tumor such as melanoma, head and neck, liver or kidney cancer.

This clone has just a few counts. The V call is TRBV4-2, the J call TRBJ1-5; D gene unclear. The germline V gene has CDR1 LGHNA and CDR2 YNFKEQ. The V end lost 1 base, the J end lost 6 bases, and 13 bases lay between the germline ends. The CDR3 runs 15 residues. The DNA for the CDR3 is TGTGCCAGCAGCCAAGTTGGTACGGGTACTCAGCCCCAGCATTTT. Protein product: CASSQVGTGTQPQHF.

This sequence joins TRBV5-8 and TRBJ1-2, with a possible D match to TRBD1 (5 bases). Trimming pared 1 base from V and 3 bases from J, leaving 13 bases between. Germline-derived CDR1 and CDR2 are SGHTS and YDEGEE. The CDR3 sequence is 15 residues long. The CDR3: CASSLQGQRYYGYTF. The CDR3, as DNA: TGTGCCAGCAGCTTGCAGGGCCAGAGATACTATGGCTACACCTTC.

The gene calls are TRBV6-5 and TRBJ1-1; D not certain. In germline, CDR1 is MNHEY, CDR2 SVGAGI. CDR3 length equals 13 residues. Between the trimmed V and J ends, which lost 2 bases and 4 bases, there was a span of 8 bases. The CDR3 sequence: CASSYAIATEAFF. For the CDR3, the DNA is TGTGCCAGCAGTTACGCAATAGCCACTGAAGCTTTCTTT.

The V gene is TRBV6-5, the J gene TRBJ2-7, with a possible D match to TRBD2 (7 bases). Trimming shortened V by 8 bases and J by 2 bases, and 16 bases separated the two germline ends. The CDR3 loop spans 14 amino acids. Germline V gene lookup returns CDR1 MNHEY and CDR2 SVGAGI. CDR3 loop: CASSSGGSTYEQYF. The CDR3 coding sequence is TGTGCCAGCTCCTCGGGGGGCAGCACCTACGAGCAGTACTTC.

The chain couples TRBV11-2 to TRBJ1-1; D not resolved. Between the trimmed V and J ends, which lost 5 bases and 6 bases, there was a span of 19 bases. The CDR3 extends over 15 amino acids. The V gene's germline CDR1 is SGHAT and CDR2 FQNNGV. CDR3 nucleotides: TGTGCCAGCAGCCTCCATTTAGGGTCAGGTCCTGAAGCTTTCTTT. Residues: CASSLHLGSGPEAFF.

V gene TRBV2 combines with J gene TRBJ2-1; D may match TRBD1 or TRBD2 (5 bases each). This CDR3 has 12 amino acids. Germline-derived CDR1 and CDR2 are SNHLY and FYNNEI. V was pared by 6 bases and J by 3 bases, with 6 bases between. CDR3 DNA: TGTGCCAGCAGGGGACGCTACAATGAGCAGTTCTTC. Translating it yields CASRGRYNEQFF.

V and J are TRBV19 and TRBJ1-5, with D uncertain. CDR1 LNHDA and CDR2 SQIVND come from the germline V gene (reference sequence). This CDR3 has 14 residues. The V end was cut by 2 bases, the J end by 4 bases, with 9 bases between. The CDR3 spells CASSILDPNQPQHF. Written as DNA, the CDR3 is TGTGCCAGTAGTATACTAGACCCTAATCAGCCCCAGCATTTT.

The chain has TRBV5-6 and TRBJ1-4; D not certain. CDR3 length: 15 residues. Trimming pared 0 bases from V and 0 bases from J, leaving 6 bases between. CDR1 and CDR2 from the germline V gene are SGHDT and YYEEEE. CDR3 in DNA: TGTGCCAGCAGCTTGGTTGATGCAACTAATGAAAAACTGTTTTTT. It specifies CASSLVDATNEKLFF.

The chain joins TRBV7-9 to TRBJ2-5; D is undetermined. Germline assignment: CDR1 SEHNR and CDR2 FQNEAQ (reference sequence). V lost 5 bases to trimming and J lost 1 base, with 11 bases between them. The CDR3 runs to 14 residues. DNA of the CDR3: TGTGCCAGCAGCCCCCCATACAGCCAAGAGACCCAGTACTTC. It translates to CASSPPYSQETQYF.

This clone was counted between two and nine times. V gene TRBV10-2 combines with J gene TRBJ1-5; D call uncertain. Germline loops: CDR1 WSHSY, CDR2 SAAADI. There are 12 residues in the CDR3. Trimming left V 8 bases short and J 3 bases short, with 8 bases between. DNA of the CDR3: TGCGCCAGCGGCTCCTTCAATCAGCCCCAGCATTTT. It encodes CASGSFNQPQHF.

The J gene is TRBJ2-1, the V gene TRBV5-1; TRBD2 matches at 8 bases. V was clipped by 4 bases and J by 2 bases; unmatched bases: 11. Germline CDR1 and CDR2: SGHRS and YFSETQ. The CDR3 is 17 residues long. Written as DNA, the CDR3 is TGCGCCAGCAGCCCCGCACGGGAAGCGGGGGCCTACAATGAGCAGTTCTTC. Encoded protein: CASSPAREAGAYNEQFF. The full variable domain, in which reference TRBV5-1 and TRBJ2-1 provide the parts outside the CDR3, is KAGVTQTPRYLIKTRGQQVTLSCSPISGHRSVSWYQQTPGQGLQFLFEYFSETQRNKGNFPGRFSGRQFSNSRSEMNVSTLELGDSALYLCASSPAREAGAYNEQFFGPGTRLTVL.

This clone is a singleton in its sample. The V and J genes are TRBV6-5 and TRBJ2-2; no firm D call. The CDR3 has 12 amino acids. The V end was cut by 0 bases, the J end by 5 bases, with 1 base between. Germline CDR1 reads MNHEY; CDR2 reads SVGAGI. The CDR3 bases are TGTGCCAGCAGTTACTCGACCGGGGAGCTGTTTTTT. This sequence encodes CASSYSTGELFF.

The chain recombines TRBV9 with TRBJ2-7, with 7 bases fitting TRBD1. V lost 0 bases, J lost 3 bases, and 6 bases stayed unmatched. CDR3 length: 15 residues. Germline CDR1 SGDLS, CDR2 YYNGEE. The CDR3 DNA follows: TGTGCCAGCAGCGTAGAAGGGGGCCTCGACTACGAGCAGTACTTC. Translated: CASSVEGGLDYEQYF.

This sequence joins TRBV27 and TRBJ2-7; 7 nucleotides line up with TRBD1. CDR1 and CDR2 (germline): MNHEY, SMNVEV (reference sequence). The CDR3 contains 14 residues. With V trimmed by 5 bases and J by 2 bases, 6 bases remained unmatched. CDR3 amino acids: CASSPWGQTYEQYF. The CDR3 nucleotides are TGTGCCAGCAGTCCGTGGGGACAGACCTACGAGCAGTACTTC.

The chain recombines TRBV27 with TRBJ2-1; 13 nucleotides line up with TRBD2. The CDR3 totals 15 residues. V dropped 6 bases and J dropped 6; count of bases not matched to a gene: 5. Germline V gene sequence: CDR1 MNHEY, CDR2 SMNVEV (reference sequence). The CDR3 DNA is TGTGCCAGCAGATCGGGACTAGCGGGAAGCAATGAGCAGTTCTTC. Translating it yields CASRSGLAGSNEQFF.

This chain's CDR3 is CASSPAGRTNEKLFF. CDR3 coding DNA: TGTGCCAGCAGCCCCGCAGGGAGGACTAATGAAAAACTGTTTTTT. V gene TRBV5-4 combines with J gene TRBJ1-4; D might be TRBD1 (5 bases). There are 15 residues in the CDR3. Germline CDR1 reads SGHNT; CDR2 reads YYREEE (reference sequence). V lost 4 bases, J lost 2 bases, and 12 bases lay in between. Based on the CDR3 plus reference TRBV5-4 and TRBJ1-4, the full variable domain is ETGVTQSPTHLIKTRGQQVTLRCSSQSGHNTVSWYQQALGQGPQFIFQYYREEENGRGNFPPRFSGLQFPNYSSELNVNALELDDSALYLCASSPAGRTNEKLFFGSGTQLSVL.

The rearrangement links TRBV19 to TRBJ2-3, with 8 bases fitting TRBD2. The CDR3 consists of 15 residues. Germline V gives CDR1 LNHDA, CDR2 SQIVND (reference sequence). The V and J ends lost 6 bases and 4 bases, in that order; junction bases with no gene match: 9. This CDR3 reads CASRENSGIADTQYF. In DNA form, the CDR3 reads TGTGCCAGTAGGGAAAATAGCGGGATAGCAGATACGCAGTATTTT.

V usage is TRBV29-1 and J usage is TRBJ1-6, with D possibly TRBD1 on 6 matching bases. The V gene's germline CDR1 is SQVTM and CDR2 ANQGSEA. V shed 2 bases and J shed 14 bases, with 13 bases lying between them. The CDR3 is 12 residues long. In DNA form, the CDR3 reads TGCAGCGTTGAACTAGGTCAGGGGTCCCTCCACTTT. It encodes CSVELGQGSLHF.

The chain has TRBV5-1 and TRBJ2-7; D possibly matches TRBD1 or TRBD2 (5 bases each). This CDR3 contains 11 residues. CDR1 is SGHRS and CDR2 is YFSETQ in the germline V gene. V lost 2 bases to trimming and J lost 7 bases, with 7 bases between them. The CDR3 spells CASSFGTEQYF. The DNA for the CDR3 is TGCGCCAGCAGCTTCGGGACGGAGCAGTACTTC.

The chain joins TRBV6-1 to TRBJ1-5; the D gene is possibly TRBD1 (5 bases). This CDR3 contains 15 residues. V lost 4 bases, J lost 3 bases, and 13 bases lay in between. In germline, CDR1 is MNHNS, CDR2 SASEGT. The CDR3 region has the DNA TGTGCCAGCAGTGCCCGGGGGGTTGTCAATCAGCCCCAGCATTTT. Residues: CASSARGVVNQPQHF.

The chain has TRBV11-2 and TRBJ1-4; D not resolved. This CDR3 is 12 amino acids long. V was cut by 4 bases and J by 8 bases, with 8 bases left in between. Germline V gene sequence: CDR1 SGHAT, CDR2 FQNNGV. The CDR3 sequence is CASSSALEKLFF. CDR3 nucleotides: TGTGCCAGCAGCTCCGCGTTGGAAAAACTGTTTTTT.

In this sample, this clone turned up a few times. The chain carries TRBV30 and TRBJ1-3; D is possibly TRBD1 (6 bases). Trimming stripped 2 bases from V and 5 bases from J, with 13 bases between. CDR3 length equals 14 residues. Germline values: CDR1 GTSNPN, CDR2 SVGIG (reference sequence). The CDR3 protein is CAWSRQQGRNTIYF. The CDR3 nucleotides are TGTGCCTGGAGTAGACAACAGGGAAGAAACACCATATATTTT.

The rearrangement joins TRBV27 to TRBJ2-7, with D possibly matching TRBD2 (5 bases). V was trimmed by 4 bases and J by 0 bases, leaving 13 bases between them. Germline-derived CDR1 and CDR2 are MNHEY and SMNVEV (reference sequence). This CDR3 is 15 amino acids long. The CDR3 sequence: CASSSLLGSSYEQYF. The DNA of the CDR3 is TGTGCCAGCAGTTCCCTATTGGGGAGCTCCTACGAGCAGTACTTC.

The V and J genes are TRBV27 and TRBJ2-7; a possible D gene is TRBD2 (6 bases). Per germline, CDR1 MNHEY and CDR2 SMNVEV (reference sequence). This CDR3 contains 14 residues. V lost 2 bases and J 6 bases, leaving 14 bases between the germline ends. Here the CDR3 reads CASSLIGSPGEQYF. CDR3 DNA: TGTGCCAGCAGTTTAATCGGGAGTCCGGGCGAGCAGTACTTC.

The rearrangement joins TRBV9 to TRBJ1-6; the D is unclear. The CDR3 extends over 14 amino acids. V gave up 2 bases and J gave up 7 bases, with 10 bases separating them. Germline V gives CDR1 SGDLS, CDR2 YYNGEE. The CDR3 sequence is CASSVSGSNSPLHF. The CDR3 coding sequence is TGTGCCAGCAGCGTTTCTGGGTCAAATTCACCCCTCCACTTT.

The V gene is TRBV6-5, the J gene TRBJ2-2; D is possibly TRBD2 (6 bases). This CDR3 has 14 residues. V dropped 2 bases and J dropped 6 bases, with 10 bases sitting between them. The germline V gene encodes CDR1 MNHEY and CDR2 SVGAGI. The CDR3: CASSYGLASGELFF. The CDR3 DNA follows: TGTGCCAGCAGTTACGGTCTAGCGTCCGGGGAGCTGTTTTTT.

This sequence joins TRBV12-5 and TRBJ2-7, with 11 positions matching TRBD1. With 7 bases clipped from V and 4 bases from J, the junction kept 12 bases outside the gene matches. Germline V gene lookup returns CDR1 LGHNT and CDR2 FRNRAP. The CDR3 has 16 residues. For the CDR3, the DNA is TGTGCTAGTGTACCCATCCCGGGACAGGGGGATTACGAGCAGTACTTC. It is translated as CASVPIPGQGDYEQYF. The complete variable domain, with remaining parts taken from reference TRBV12-5 and TRBJ2-7, reads DARVTQTPRHKVTEMGQEVTMRCQPILGHNTVFWYRQTMMQGLELLAYFRNRAPLDDSGMPKDRFSAEMPDATLATLKIQPSEPRDSAVYFCASVPIPGQGDYEQYFGPGTRLTVT.

The CDR3 nucleotides are TGTGCCAGCAGCTTAGAAGCGGCCTCCTACGAGCAGTACTTC. Encoded protein: CASSLEAASYEQYF. This chain connects TRBV13 to TRBJ2-7; TRBD2 is a possible D gene (5 bases). CDR3 length equals 14 residues. The ends were cut back, 1 base at V and 0 bases at J, with 7 bases in the middle. Per germline, CDR1 PRHDT and CDR2 FYEKMQ (reference sequence).

The chain has TRBV2 and TRBJ2-1; 8 positions match TRBD1. Germline assignment: CDR1 SNHLY and CDR2 FYNNEI. J gave up 8 bases and V 6 bases, and 12 bases lay outside the gene matches. The CDR3 contains 15 residues. CDR3 loop: CASRVDRGRVYEQFF. CDR3 sequence (DNA): TGTGCCAGCAGGGTAGACAGGGGCCGAGTATATGAGCAGTTCTTC.

The V and J genes are TRBV5-1 and TRBJ1-5, with 9 bases that match TRBD1. This CDR3 is 15 amino acids long. Germline V gene sequence: CDR1 SGHRS, CDR2 YFSETQ. Losses at the gene ends were 4 bases for V and 5 bases for J; bases not matched to a gene: 7. The CDR3 region has the DNA TGCGCCAGCAGCCCGGGACAGGGATCCTATCAGCCCCAGCATTTT. It specifies CASSPGQGSYQPQHF.